Presented here are 21 T cell receptor beta chains from one specimen sequenced in a study of long-term antiretroviral therapy in people with HIV. Samples were assayed with immunoSEQ v3.0 at survey level. Produced via immunoSEQ multiplex PCR; TCRdb's table is partial and in-frame only. The table records roughly 32,000 clones, roughly 85% of them present only once. Here the sequenced sample was unsorted PBMCs, taken about 3.5 years after starting antiretroviral therapy. The receptors shown here come from a man between 18 and 29 years old with HIV.

The V gene is TRBV10-3, the J gene TRBJ2-1; D is perhaps TRBD1 (5 bases). The length of the CDR3 is 15 residues. Germline V CDR1 and CDR2: ENHRY, SYGVKD. V shed 2 bases and J shed 0 bases, with 8 bases lying between them. Written as DNA, the CDR3 is TGTGCCATCAGTGAGGACAGAGTCTCCTACAATGAGCAGTTCTTC. Translation: CAISEDRVSYNEQFF.

The V and J genes are TRBV5-8 and TRBJ2-5; no clear D. The CDR3 sequence is 15 residues long. Germline assignment: CDR1 SGHTS and CDR2 YDEGEE. The germline V and J ends were trimmed by 3 bases and 0 bases, with 12 bases remaining between them. CDR3 sequence (DNA): TGTGCCAGCAGCTCACTCTCAAGGTACCAAGAGACCCAGTACTTC. The encoded protein is CASSSLSRYQETQYF. The whole variable domain, filled in from reference TRBV5-8 and TRBJ2-5, reads EAGVTQSPTHLIKTRGQQATLRCSPISGHTSVYWYQQALGLGLQFLLWYDEGEERNRGNFPPRFSGRQFPNYSSELNVNALELEDSALYLCASSSLSRYQETQYFGPGTRLLVL.

V is TRBV2 and J is TRBJ1-2, with D tentatively TRBD1 (6 bases). Trimming took 7 bases from V and 4 from J, leaving 25 bases between them. The CDR3 is 17 amino acids. Germline V gene sequence: CDR1 SNHLY, CDR2 FYNNEI. Written as DNA, the CDR3 is TGTGCCAGCAATCGGGAGCAGGGGAGGGGGTCAGGCTATGGCTACACCTTC. Its translation: CASNREQGRGSGYGYTF.

The chain employs TRBV30 and TRBJ1-2, with TRBD1 matching over 7 bases. The CDR3 spans 16 residues. Germline CDR1 GTSNPN, CDR2 SVGIG (reference sequence). Trimming cost V 1 base and J 1 base; bases outside gene matches: 9. CDR3 residues: CAWSAPGQTNNYGYTF. The CDR3 nucleotides are TGTGCCTGGAGTGCCCCGGGACAGACGAATAACTATGGCTACACCTTC.

The chain links TRBV7-8 to TRBJ1-4; the match to TRBD1 covers 9 bases. CDR3 size: 15 residues. The junction had 7 bases not matched to a gene; V was cut back by 6 bases and J by 5 bases. CDR1 and CDR2 (germline): SGHVS, FQNEAQ. The CDR3 DNA follows: TGTGCCAGCAGAGTGGCCGGGACAGGGAATGAAAAACTGTTTTTT. This translates into CASRVAGTGNEKLFF.

This chain uses TRBV4-2 with TRBJ2-5, with 9 bases lining up with TRBD2. CDR1 and CDR2 (germline): LGHNA, YNFKEQ. V lost 8 bases to trimming and J lost 5 bases; unmatched junction nucleotides: 15. The CDR3 spans 16 residues. The CDR3 loop reads CASAPEAGGLTETQYF. The CDR3, as DNA: TGTGCCAGCGCTCCTGAAGCGGGGGGATTAACGGAGACCCAGTACTTC.

This chain joins TRBV5-1 and TRBJ2-7; D remains unclear. CDR3 size: 16 residues. With 3 bases removed from V and 0 bases from J, the gap between germline ends came to 16 bases. CDR1 is SGHRS and CDR2 is YFSETQ in the germline V gene. The CDR3 sequence is CASSSGLFQSSYEQYF. CDR3 nucleotides: TGCGCCAGCAGCTCCGGCCTTTTCCAGAGCTCCTACGAGCAGTACTTC.

The chain links TRBV7-8 to TRBJ2-7, with D uncertain. In germline, CDR1 is SGHVS, CDR2 FQNEAQ. This CDR3 has 14 residues. V was clipped by 5 bases and J by 2 bases, with 13 bases between them. CDR3 bases: TGTGCCAGCAGCCCCCGGGCGGAGACCTACGAGCAGTACTTC. It is translated as CASSPRAETYEQYF.

There are a few counts of this clone. The chain employs TRBV6-5 and TRBJ2-7; 7 nucleotides line up with TRBD1. With 5 bases clipped from V and 5 bases from J, the junction kept 6 bases outside the gene matches. CDR1 and CDR2 (germline): MNHEY, SVGAGI. The CDR3 extends over 13 amino acids. CDR3 in DNA: TGTGCCAGCAGTACAGGACAGGTGGACGAGCAGTACTTC. Translation gives CASSTGQVDEQYF.

V is TRBV7-6 and J is TRBJ1-2; 9 bases align to TRBD1. This CDR3 contains 16 residues. Germline CDR1 and CDR2: SGHVS and FNYEAQ. J lost 2 bases, V lost 5 bases, and 9 bases had no gene match. DNA of the CDR3: TGTGCCAGCAGCCAAGGTCCCGGGACAGGGAACTATGGCTACACCTTC. Its protein is CASSQGPGTGNYGYTF.

The chain employs TRBV7-2 and TRBJ2-7; D not certain. V was clipped by 2 bases and J by 6 bases, with 11 bases between them. The CDR3 is 13 residues long. Germline-derived CDR1 and CDR2 are SGHTA and FQGNSA. This chain's CDR3 is CASSLSVSAEQYF. The CDR3 region has the DNA TGTGCCAGCAGCTTAAGTGTCTCAGCCGAGCAGTACTTC. Supplemented by reference TRBV7-2 and TRBJ2-7, the full variable domain reads GAGVSQSPSNKVTEKGKDVELRCDPISGHTALYWYRQSLGQGLEFLIYFQGNSAPDKSGLPSDRFSAERTGGSVSTLTIQRTQQEDSAVYLCASSLSVSAEQYFGPGTRLTVT.

This chain uses TRBV5-6 with TRBJ2-2; TRBD1 matches at 9 bases. Germline assignment: CDR1 SGHDT and CDR2 YYEEEE. Losses at the gene ends were 7 bases for V and 5 bases for J; bases not matched to a gene: 12. The CDR3 covers 16 residues. The CDR3 DNA reads as TGTGCCAGCTACCCCAGGGACAGGGCTATAACCGGGGAGCTGTTTTTT. It specifies CASYPRDRAITGELFF. Supplemented by reference TRBV5-6 and TRBJ2-2, the full variable domain reads DAGVTQSPTHLIKTRGQQVTLRCSPKSGHDTVSWYQQALGQGPQFIFQYYEEEERQRGNFPDRFSGHQFPNYSSELNVNALLLGDSALYLCASYPRDRAITGELFFGEGSRLTVL.

The chain carries TRBV6-5 and TRBJ1-5, with 7 bases fitting TRBD1. V gave up 6 bases and J gave up 2 bases; unmatched junction bases: 7. Germline CDR1 MNHEY, CDR2 SVGAGI. The CDR3 sequence is 15 residues long. The CDR3 spells CASSTGTAGNQPQHF. Written as DNA, the CDR3 is TGTGCCAGCAGCACCGGGACAGCGGGCAATCAGCCCCAGCATTTT.

The chain is built from TRBV5-1 and TRBJ1-2; D uncertain. The CDR3 loop spans 12 amino acids. V gave up 0 bases and J gave up 4 bases, with 4 bases separating them. Germline V gives CDR1 SGHRS, CDR2 YFSETQ. CDR3 nucleotides: TGCGCCAGCAGCTTGGCAGGCTATGGCTACACCTTC. Its translation: CASSLAGYGYTF.

The chain is built from TRBV10-3 and TRBJ2-1; 7 bases line up with TRBD2. Trimming took 0 bases from V and 9 from J; bases not matched to a gene: 11. Germline V gives CDR1 ENHRY, CDR2 SYGVKD. The CDR3 totals 16 residues. The CDR3 DNA reads as TGTGCCATCAGTGAGTCGCCTGGAGGGAGGGCCGGTGAGCAGTTCTTC. This codes for CAISESPGGRAGEQFF.

The chain joins TRBV28 to TRBJ1-4, with D uncertain. V dropped 5 bases and J dropped 0 bases, with 16 bases sitting between them. The CDR3 is made up of 17 amino acids. Germline V gene sequence: CDR1 MDHEN, CDR2 SYDVKM. The CDR3 loop reads CASSPFPRLATNEKLFF. The DNA for the CDR3 is TGTGCCAGCAGTCCCTTTCCCAGGCTTGCAACTAATGAAAAACTGTTTTTT.

The count of this clone is one. The J gene is TRBJ1-1, the V gene TRBV7-9; D perhaps matches TRBD1 (5 bases). The CDR3 length is 13 residues. Germline values: CDR1 SEHNR, CDR2 FQNEAQ (reference sequence). Trimming took off 6 bases at V and 4 bases at J, with 12 bases between the two ends. CDR3 region: CASRRGGFTEAFF. As DNA, the CDR3 is TGTGCCAGCAGGAGGGGTGGGTTCACTGAAGCTTTCTTT.

The chain joins TRBV15 to TRBJ2-7, with D tentatively TRBD2 (5 bases). Per the germline V gene, CDR1 is LNHNV and CDR2 is YYDKDF (reference sequence). The ends were cut back, 8 bases at V and 7 bases at J, with 15 bases in the middle. The CDR3 is 12 amino acids. Here the CDR3 reads CATGSHGKEQYF. The CDR3 DNA reads TGTGCCACCGGGAGTCATGGGAAGGAGCAGTACTTC.

The chain uses TRBV11-3 and TRBJ2-2, with 11 bases identical to TRBD1. The CDR3 consists of 16 residues. Trimming cost V 4 bases and J 3 bases; bases outside gene matches: 4. Germline CDR1 is SGHNT and CDR2 is YENEEA. For the CDR3, the DNA is TGTGCCAGCAGCTCCCCGGGACAGGGGGACACCGGGGAGCTGTTTTTT. This encodes CASSSPGQGDTGELFF.

A single count supports this clone. The chain carries TRBV23-1 and TRBJ1-2; no clear D gene. TRBV23-1 qualifies as an ORF whose function is uncertain. V dropped 3 bases and J dropped 2 bases, with 19 bases sitting between them. This CDR3 contains 17 residues. The CDR3 region is CASSQRKGPLPNYGYTF. CDR3 nucleotides: TGCGCCAGCAGTCAGAGGAAGGGTCCACTCCCCAACTATGGCTACACCTTC.

This clone occurred once. V is TRBV14 and J is TRBJ2-1, with 12 bases identical to TRBD2. With 3 bases clipped from V and 1 base from J, the junction kept 13 bases outside the gene matches. Germline V gene data show CDR1 as SGHDN and CDR2 as FVKESK. The CDR3 loop spans 20 amino acids. CDR3 DNA sequence: TGTGCCAGCAGCCACGGACTAGCGGGATTGCCTATTAGGTCCTACAATGAGCAGTTCTTC. It specifies CASSHGLAGLPIRSYNEQFF.